This T cell receptor beta chain was identified during a study of shared clonotypes between healthy human individuals. About the study: Sampling drew on donors who were a couple of women and a few men aged 18 to 49.

Whole-study findings and limits: When compared with the clonotypes that were shared by all four sorted-subset donors, the non-shared clonotypes turned out to have lower generation probabilities.

Unmatched junction bases numbered 6, after V lost 0 bases and J lost 13 bases. This CDR3 spans 12 amino acids. CDR1 and CDR2 from the germline V gene are SGDLS and YYNGEE. For this clone: Its cognate antigen is unknown.

Assay execution took place at the deep level. In the sorted-subset replicate PCRs, 200 ng DNA, 25,000 to 30,000 T cell genomes, was used. The data were produced by immunoSEQ multiplex PCR, yet TCRdb's version contains in-frame clones alone and is incomplete. This sample yields roughly 2.6 million clones, of which approximately 94% are seen a single time; over 0.12% belongs to the top ten. This clonotype was sampled from a man in his late teens or twenties in good health. This sequence joins TRBV9 and TRBJ1-2; 7 bases fit TRBD1. The sequenced material came from naive CD4+ T cells sorted from blood. Subset in this sample: CD45RA+ positively selected. The CDR3 DNA reads TGTGCCAGCAGCGTAGGGGGACAGTTCCTCACCTTC. Its protein product is CASSVGGQFLTF.